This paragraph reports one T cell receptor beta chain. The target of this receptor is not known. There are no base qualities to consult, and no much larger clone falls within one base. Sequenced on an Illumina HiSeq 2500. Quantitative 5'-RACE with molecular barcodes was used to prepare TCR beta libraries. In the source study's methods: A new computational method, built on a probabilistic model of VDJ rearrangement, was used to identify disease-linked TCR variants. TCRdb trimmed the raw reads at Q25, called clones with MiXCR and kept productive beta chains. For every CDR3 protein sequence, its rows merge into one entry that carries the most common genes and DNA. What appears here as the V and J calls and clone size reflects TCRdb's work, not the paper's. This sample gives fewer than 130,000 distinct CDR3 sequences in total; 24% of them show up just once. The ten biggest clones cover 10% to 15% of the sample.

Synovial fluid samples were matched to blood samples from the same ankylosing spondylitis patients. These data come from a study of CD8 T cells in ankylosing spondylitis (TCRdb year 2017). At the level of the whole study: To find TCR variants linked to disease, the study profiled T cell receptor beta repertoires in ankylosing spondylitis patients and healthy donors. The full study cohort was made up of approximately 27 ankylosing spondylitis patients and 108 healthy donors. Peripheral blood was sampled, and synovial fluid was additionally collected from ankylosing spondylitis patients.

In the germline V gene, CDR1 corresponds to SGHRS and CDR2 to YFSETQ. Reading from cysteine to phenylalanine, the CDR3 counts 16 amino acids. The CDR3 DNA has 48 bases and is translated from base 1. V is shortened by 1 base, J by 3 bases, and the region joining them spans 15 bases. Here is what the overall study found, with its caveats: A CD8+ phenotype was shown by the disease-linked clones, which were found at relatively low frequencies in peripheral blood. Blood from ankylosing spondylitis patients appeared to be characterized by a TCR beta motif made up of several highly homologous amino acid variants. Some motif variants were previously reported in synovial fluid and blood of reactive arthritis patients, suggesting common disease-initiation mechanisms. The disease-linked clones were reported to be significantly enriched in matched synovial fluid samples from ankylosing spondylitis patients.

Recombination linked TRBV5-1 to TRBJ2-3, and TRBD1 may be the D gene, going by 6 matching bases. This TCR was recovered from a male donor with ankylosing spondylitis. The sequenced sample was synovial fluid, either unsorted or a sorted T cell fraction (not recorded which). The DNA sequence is TGCGCCAGCAGCTTGATCTCGGCAGGGGTTACAGATACGCAGTATTTT. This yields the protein CASSLISAGVTDTQYF.